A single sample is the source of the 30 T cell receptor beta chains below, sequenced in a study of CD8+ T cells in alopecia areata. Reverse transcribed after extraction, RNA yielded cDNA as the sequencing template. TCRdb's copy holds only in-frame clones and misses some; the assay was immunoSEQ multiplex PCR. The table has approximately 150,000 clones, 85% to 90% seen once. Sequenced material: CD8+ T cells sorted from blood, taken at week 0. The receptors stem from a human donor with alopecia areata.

The CDR3 DNA is TGTGCCAGCAGTTTAGGACTCCTGTTAGCAGATACGCAGTATTTT. It specifies CASSLGLLLADTQYF. The V call is TRBV28, the J call TRBJ2-3; a weak D match, TRBD2 (5 bases). CDR1 and CDR2 (germline): MDHEN, SYDVKM. The CDR3 loop spans 15 amino acids. The germline V and J ends were trimmed by 2 bases and 4 bases, with 13 bases remaining between them.

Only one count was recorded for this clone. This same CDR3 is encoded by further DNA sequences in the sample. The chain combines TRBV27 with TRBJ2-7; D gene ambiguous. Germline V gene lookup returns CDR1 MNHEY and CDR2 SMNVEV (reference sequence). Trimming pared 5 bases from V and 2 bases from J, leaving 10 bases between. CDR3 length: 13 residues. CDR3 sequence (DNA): TGTGCCAGCAGTCTAACAGCTGCCTACGAGCAGTACTTC. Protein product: CASSLTAAYEQYF.

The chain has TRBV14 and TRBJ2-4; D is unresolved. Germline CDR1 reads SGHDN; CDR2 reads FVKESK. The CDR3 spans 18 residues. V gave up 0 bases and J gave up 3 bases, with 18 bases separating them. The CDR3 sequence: CASSQELSTRPDKNIQYF. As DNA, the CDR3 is TGTGCCAGCAGCCAAGAACTGTCCACCAGGCCCGACAAAAACATTCAGTACTTC.

The CDR3 loop is CASSLGWNTEAFF. CDR3 nucleotides: TGTGCCAGCAGCTTAGGCTGGAACACTGAAGCTTTCTTT. This chain links TRBV13 with TRBJ1-1; D is uncertain. V lost 0 bases and J lost 1, with 3 bases in between. Germline-derived CDR1 and CDR2 are PRHDT and FYEKMQ (reference sequence). This CDR3 has 13 amino acids. Looking up the rest from reference TRBV13 and TRBJ1-1 gives the full variable domain: AAGVIQSPRHLIKEKRETATLKCYPIPRHDTVYWYQQGPGQDPQFLISFYEKMQSDKGSIPDRFSAQQFSDYHSELNMSSLELGDSALYFCASSLGWNTEAFFGQGTRLTVV.

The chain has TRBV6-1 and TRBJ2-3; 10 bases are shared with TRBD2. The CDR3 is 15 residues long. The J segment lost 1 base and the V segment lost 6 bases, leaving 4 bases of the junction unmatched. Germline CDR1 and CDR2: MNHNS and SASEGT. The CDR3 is CASRLTSGGTDTQYF. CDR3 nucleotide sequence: TGTGCCAGCAGGCTCACTAGCGGGGGCACAGATACGCAGTATTTT.

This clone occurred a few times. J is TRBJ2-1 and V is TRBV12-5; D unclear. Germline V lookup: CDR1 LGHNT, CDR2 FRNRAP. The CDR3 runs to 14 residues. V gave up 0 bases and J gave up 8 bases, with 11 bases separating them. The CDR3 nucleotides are TGTGCTAGTGGTTTGGTTATTAGGGCTCATGAGCAGTTCTTC. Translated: CASGLVIRAHEQFF.

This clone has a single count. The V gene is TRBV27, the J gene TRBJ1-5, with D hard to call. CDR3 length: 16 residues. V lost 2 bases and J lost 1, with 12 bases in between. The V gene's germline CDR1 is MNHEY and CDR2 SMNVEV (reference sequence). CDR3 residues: CASSLAVDFSNQPQHF. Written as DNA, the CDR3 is TGTGCCAGCAGTTTAGCCGTGGATTTCAGCAATCAGCCCCAGCATTTT.

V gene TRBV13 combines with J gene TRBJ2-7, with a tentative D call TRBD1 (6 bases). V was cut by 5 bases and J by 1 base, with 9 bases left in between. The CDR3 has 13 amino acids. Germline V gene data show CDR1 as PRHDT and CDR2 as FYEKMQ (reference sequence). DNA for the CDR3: TGTGCCAGCAGCCTGACAGGATCCTACGAGCAGTACTTC. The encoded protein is CASSLTGSYEQYF.

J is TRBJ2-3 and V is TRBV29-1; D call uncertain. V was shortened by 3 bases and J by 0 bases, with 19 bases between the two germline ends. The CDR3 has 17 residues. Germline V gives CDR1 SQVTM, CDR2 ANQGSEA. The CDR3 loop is CSVEVLIGPPSTDTQYF. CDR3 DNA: TGCAGCGTTGAGGTTTTGATCGGGCCACCTAGCACAGATACGCAGTATTTT.

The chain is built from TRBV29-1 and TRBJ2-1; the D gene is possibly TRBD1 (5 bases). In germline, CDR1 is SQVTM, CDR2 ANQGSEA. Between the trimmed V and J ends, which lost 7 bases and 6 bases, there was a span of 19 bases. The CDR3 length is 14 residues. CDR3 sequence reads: CSARLGAGPNEQFF. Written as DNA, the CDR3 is TGCAGCGCCCGCCTTGGGGCCGGACCCAATGAGCAGTTCTTC.

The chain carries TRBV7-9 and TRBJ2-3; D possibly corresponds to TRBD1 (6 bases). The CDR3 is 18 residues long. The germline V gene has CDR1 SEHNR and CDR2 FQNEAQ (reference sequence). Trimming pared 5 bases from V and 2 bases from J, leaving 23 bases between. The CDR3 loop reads CASSPGTLGDSTTDTQYF. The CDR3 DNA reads TGTGCCAGCAGCCCCGGGACACTTGGCGATTCTACCACAGATACGCAGTATTTT.

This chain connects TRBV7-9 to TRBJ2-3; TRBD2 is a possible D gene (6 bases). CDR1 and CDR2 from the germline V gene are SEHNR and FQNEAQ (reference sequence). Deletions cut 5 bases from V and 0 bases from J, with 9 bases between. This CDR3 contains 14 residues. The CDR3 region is CASSVSGSTDTQYF. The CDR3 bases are TGTGCCAGCAGCGTTAGCGGTAGCACAGATACGCAGTATTTT.

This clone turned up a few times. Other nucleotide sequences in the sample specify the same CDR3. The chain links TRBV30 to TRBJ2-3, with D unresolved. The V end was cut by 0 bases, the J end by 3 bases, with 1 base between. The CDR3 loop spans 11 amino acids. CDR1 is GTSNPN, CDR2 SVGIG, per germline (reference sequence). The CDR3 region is CAWSVTDTQYF. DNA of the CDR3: TGTGCCTGGAGTGTAACAGATACGCAGTATTTT.

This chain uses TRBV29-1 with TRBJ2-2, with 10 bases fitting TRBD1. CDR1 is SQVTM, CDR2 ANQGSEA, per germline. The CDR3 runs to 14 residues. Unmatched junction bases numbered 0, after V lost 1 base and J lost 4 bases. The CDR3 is CSVEGQGATGELFF. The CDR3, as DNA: TGCAGCGTTGAAGGACAGGGGGCCACCGGGGAGCTGTTTTTT.

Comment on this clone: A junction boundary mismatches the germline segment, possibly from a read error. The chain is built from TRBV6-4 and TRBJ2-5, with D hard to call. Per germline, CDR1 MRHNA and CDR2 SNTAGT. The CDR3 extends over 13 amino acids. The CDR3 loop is CATSPIRGETQYF. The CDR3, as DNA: TGTGCCACCAGTCCTATCCGCGGAGAGACCCAGTACTTC.

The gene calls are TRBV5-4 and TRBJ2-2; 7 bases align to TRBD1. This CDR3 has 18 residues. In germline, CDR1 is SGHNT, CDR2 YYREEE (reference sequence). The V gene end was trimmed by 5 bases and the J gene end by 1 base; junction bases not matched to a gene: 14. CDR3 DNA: TGTGCCAGCAGGGACCGGGACAGTTTTCTTTTGAACACCGGGGAGCTGTTTTTT. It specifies CASRDRDSFLLNTGELFF.

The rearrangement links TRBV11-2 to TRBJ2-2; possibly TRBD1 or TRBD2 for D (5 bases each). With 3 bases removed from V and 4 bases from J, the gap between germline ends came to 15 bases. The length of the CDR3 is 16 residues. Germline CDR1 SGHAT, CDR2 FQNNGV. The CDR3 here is CASSFPGHRFTGELFF. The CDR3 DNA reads TGTGCCAGCAGCTTCCCGGGGCATCGATTCACCGGGGAGCTGTTTTTT.

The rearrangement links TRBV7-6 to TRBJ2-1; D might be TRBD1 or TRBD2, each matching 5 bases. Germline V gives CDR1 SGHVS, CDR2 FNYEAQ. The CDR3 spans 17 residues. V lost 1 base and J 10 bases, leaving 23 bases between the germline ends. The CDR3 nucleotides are TGTGCCAGCAGCTTAGGACGGACGGGGCCCGTAGTTGTAGAGCAGTTCTTC. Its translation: CASSLGRTGPVVVEQFF.

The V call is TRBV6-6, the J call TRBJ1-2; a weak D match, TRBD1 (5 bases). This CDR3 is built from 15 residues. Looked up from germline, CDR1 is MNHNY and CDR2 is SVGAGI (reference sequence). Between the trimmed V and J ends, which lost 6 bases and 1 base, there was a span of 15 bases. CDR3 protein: CASRKSLTVNYGYTF. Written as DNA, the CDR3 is TGTGCCAGCAGAAAGAGCCTGACAGTTAACTATGGCTACACCTTC.

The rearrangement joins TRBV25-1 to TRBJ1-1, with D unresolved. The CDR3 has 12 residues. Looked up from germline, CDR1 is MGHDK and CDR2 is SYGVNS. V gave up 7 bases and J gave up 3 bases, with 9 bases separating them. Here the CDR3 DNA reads TGTGCCAGCACCCGGATGGACACTGAAGCTTTCTTT. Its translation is CASTRMDTEAFF.

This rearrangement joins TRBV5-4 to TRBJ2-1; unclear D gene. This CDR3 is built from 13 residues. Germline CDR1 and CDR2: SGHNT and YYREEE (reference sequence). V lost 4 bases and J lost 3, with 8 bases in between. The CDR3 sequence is CASSRQIYNEQFF. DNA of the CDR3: TGTGCCAGCAGCCGGCAGATCTACAATGAGCAGTTCTTC.

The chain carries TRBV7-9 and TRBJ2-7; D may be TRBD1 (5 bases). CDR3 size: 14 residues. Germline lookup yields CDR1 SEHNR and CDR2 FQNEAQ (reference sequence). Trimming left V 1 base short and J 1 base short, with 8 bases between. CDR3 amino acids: CASSLETESYEQYF. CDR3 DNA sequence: TGTGCCAGCAGCTTAGAGACAGAGTCCTACGAGCAGTACTTC.

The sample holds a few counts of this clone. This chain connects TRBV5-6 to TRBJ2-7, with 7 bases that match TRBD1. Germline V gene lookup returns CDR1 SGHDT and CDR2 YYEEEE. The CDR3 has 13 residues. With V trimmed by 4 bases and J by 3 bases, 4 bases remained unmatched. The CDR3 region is CASSEGGGYEQYF. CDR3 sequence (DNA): TGTGCCAGCAGCGAAGGGGGCGGCTACGAGCAGTACTTC.

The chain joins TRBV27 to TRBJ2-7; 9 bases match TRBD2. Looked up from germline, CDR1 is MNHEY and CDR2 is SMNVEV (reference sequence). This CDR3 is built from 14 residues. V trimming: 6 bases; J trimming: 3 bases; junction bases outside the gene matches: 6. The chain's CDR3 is CASSNSGGYYEQYF. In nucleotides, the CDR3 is TGTGCCAGCAGCAATAGCGGGGGTTACTACGAGCAGTACTTC.

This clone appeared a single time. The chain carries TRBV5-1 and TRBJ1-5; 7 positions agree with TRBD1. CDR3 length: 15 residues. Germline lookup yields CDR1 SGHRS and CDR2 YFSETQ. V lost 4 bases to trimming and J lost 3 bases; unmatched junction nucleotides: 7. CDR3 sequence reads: CASSPIGTDNQPQHF. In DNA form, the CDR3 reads TGCGCCAGCAGCCCCATCGGGACAGACAATCAGCCCCAGCATTTT.

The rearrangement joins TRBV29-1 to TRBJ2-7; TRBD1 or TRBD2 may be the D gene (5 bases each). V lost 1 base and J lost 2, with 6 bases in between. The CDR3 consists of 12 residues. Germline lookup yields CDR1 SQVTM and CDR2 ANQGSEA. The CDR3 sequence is CSVEGDPYEQYF. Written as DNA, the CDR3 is TGCAGCGTTGAAGGGGACCCCTACGAGCAGTACTTC.

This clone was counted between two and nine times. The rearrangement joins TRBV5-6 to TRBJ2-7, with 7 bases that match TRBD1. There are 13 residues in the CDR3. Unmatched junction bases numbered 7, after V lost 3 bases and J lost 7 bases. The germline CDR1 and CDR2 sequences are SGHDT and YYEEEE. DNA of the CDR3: TGTGCCAGCAGCTCCGGGACAGTGGAGGAGCAGTACTTC. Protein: CASSSGTVEEQYF.

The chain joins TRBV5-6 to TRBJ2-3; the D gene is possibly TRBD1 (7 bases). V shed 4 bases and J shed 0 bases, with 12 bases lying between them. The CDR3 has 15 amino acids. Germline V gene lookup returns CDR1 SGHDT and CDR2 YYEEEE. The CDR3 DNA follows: TGTGCCAGCAGCCGGGGGACAGCTAGCACAGATACGCAGTATTTT. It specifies CASSRGTASTDTQYF.

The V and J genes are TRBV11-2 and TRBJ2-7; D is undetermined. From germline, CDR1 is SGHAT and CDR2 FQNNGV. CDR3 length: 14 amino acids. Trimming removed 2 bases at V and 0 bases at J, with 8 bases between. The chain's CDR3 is CASSLLSSSYEQYF. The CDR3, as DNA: TGTGCCAGCAGCTTACTTAGCAGCTCCTACGAGCAGTACTTC.

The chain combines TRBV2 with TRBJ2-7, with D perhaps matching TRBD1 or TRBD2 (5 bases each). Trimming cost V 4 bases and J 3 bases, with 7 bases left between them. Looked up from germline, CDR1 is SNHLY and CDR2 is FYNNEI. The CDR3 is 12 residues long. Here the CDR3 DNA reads TGTGCCAGCAGTGGGGACGTCTACGAGCAGTACTTC. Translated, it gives CASSGDVYEQYF. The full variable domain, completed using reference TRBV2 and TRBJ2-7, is EPEVTQTPSHQVTQMGQEVILRCVPISNHLYFYWYRQILGQKVEFLVSFYNNEISEKSEIFDDQFSVERPDGSNFTLKIRSTKLEDSAMYFCASSGDVYEQYFGPGTRLTVT.